Listed here are 13 T cell receptor beta chains from one sample, sequenced in a study of shared clonotypes between healthy human individuals. Naivety among CD8 cells was defined by CD45RO negativity and positive CCR7 selection, thereby excluding terminally differentiated effector memory CD45RA+ cells. Only in-frame clones appear in the TCRdb table, and some are missing; sequencing was by immunoSEQ multiplex PCR. The sample has fewer than 1 million clones, 90% to 98% seen once. Sequencing input: naive CD8+ T cells sorted from blood. All receptors derive from a man aged 25-40 years in good health.

This chain connects TRBV11-2 to TRBJ2-3; 8 nucleotides align to TRBD1. Germline trimming cut 4 bases from V and 3 bases from J; bases unmatched to any gene: 6. Germline V gene sequence: CDR1 SGHAT, CDR2 FQNNGV. The CDR3 covers 15 residues. The CDR3 nucleotides read TGTGCCAGCAGCTGGGGACAGGTCGGTACAGATACGCAGTATTTT. Translating it yields CASSWGQVGTDTQYF.

The chain recombines TRBV2 with TRBJ2-7, with D possibly matching TRBD1 (6 bases). Trimming took 8 bases from V and 6 from J, leaving 11 bases between them. The germline V gene encodes CDR1 SNHLY and CDR2 FYNNEI. The CDR3 spans 11 residues. The CDR3 protein is CASLGAGEQYF. The CDR3 bases are TGTGCCAGCCTGGGGGCCGGCGAGCAGTACTTC.

The rearrangement links TRBV6-6 to TRBJ2-7, with D perhaps matching TRBD1 or TRBD2 (5 bases each). Germline assignment: CDR1 MNHNY and CDR2 SVGAGI (reference sequence). V lost 6 bases and J lost 5, with 17 bases in between. The CDR3 spans 14 residues. The CDR3 reads CASSLGTGRNEQYF. The CDR3 DNA reads as TGTGCCAGCAGCCTGGGGACGGGAAGGAACGAGCAGTACTTC.

The chain couples TRBV6-5 to TRBJ1-5, with 8 bases identical to TRBD1. V dropped 7 bases and J dropped 7; count of bases not matched to a gene: 6. CDR1 and CDR2 (germline): MNHEY, SVGAGI. The CDR3 totals 13 residues. The DNA of the CDR3 is TGTGCCAGCACCCAGGGGGCGAGACAGCCCCAGCATTTT. Translated, it gives CASTQGARQPQHF.

The count of this clone is one. This chain links TRBV15 with TRBJ2-1; D is unresolved. The CDR3 spans 13 residues. Germline V gene lookup returns CDR1 LNHNV and CDR2 YYDKDF (reference sequence). Trimming took 8 bases from V and 0 from J, leaving 8 bases between them. CDR3 bases: TGTGCCACCGGGCACAGCTCCTACAATGAGCAGTTCTTC. Encoded protein: CATGHSSYNEQFF.

This clone was counted a single time. This chain joins TRBV9 and TRBJ2-4, with D possibly being TRBD1 or TRBD2 (6 bases each). Germline V CDR1 and CDR2: SGDLS, YYNGEE. Trimming shortened V by 4 bases and J by 1 base, and 12 bases separated the two germline ends. The CDR3 covers 15 residues. CDR3 residues: CASSPSGAAKNIQYF. CDR3 sequence (DNA): TGTGCCAGCAGCCCTTCGGGGGCGGCCAAAAACATTCAGTACTTC. Supplemented by reference TRBV9 and TRBJ2-4, the full variable domain reads DSGVTQTPKHLITATGQRVTLRCSPRSGDLSVYWYQQSLDQGLQFLIQYYNGEERAKGNILERFSAQQFPDLHSELNLSSLELGDSALYFCASSPSGAAKNIQYFGAGTRLSVL.

In its sample, this clone was seen once. The same CDR3 arises from other DNA sequences in this sample as well. The gene calls are TRBV27 and TRBJ2-1; 7 bases align to TRBD2. The CDR3 spans 13 residues. J lost 4 bases, V lost 3 bases, and 0 bases had no gene match. The germline V gene encodes CDR1 MNHEY and CDR2 SMNVEV (reference sequence). CDR3 bases: TGTGCCAGCAGTTTCGGGAGGTACAATGAGCAGTTCTTC. Protein product: CASSFGRYNEQFF.

The chain couples TRBV4-1 to TRBJ2-7; D gene unclear. CDR1 MGHRA and CDR2 YSYEKL come from the germline V gene. The length of the CDR3 is 14 residues. The V gene lost 4 bases and the J gene lost 0 bases, with 10 bases spanning the gap. Here the CDR3 DNA reads TGCGCCAGCAGCCTTGCTGGTTCCTCCTACGAGCAGTACTTC. Its protein is CASSLAGSSYEQYF.

The chain carries TRBV5-1 and TRBJ2-3, with TRBD1 matching over 9 bases. CDR1 and CDR2 (germline): SGHRS, YFSETQ. The CDR3 consists of 16 residues. The trim removed 3 bases at V and 3 bases at J, leaving 8 bases unmatched. In DNA, the CDR3 is TGCGCCAGCAGCTCGGAACCGGGACAGGGAACAGATACGCAGTATTTT. Translated, it gives CASSSEPGQGTDTQYF. Combining the CDR3 with reference TRBV5-1 and TRBJ2-3 gives the whole variable domain KAGVTQTPRYLIKTRGQQVTLSCSPISGHRSVSWYQQTPGQGLQFLFEYFSETQRNKGNFPGRFSGRQFSNSRSEMNVSTLELGDSALYLCASSSEPGQGTDTQYFGPGTRLTVL.

Notes on this clone: Other DNA sequences in this sample translate to the same CDR3. The chain uses TRBV7-2 and TRBJ1-1, with a weak D call TRBD1 (5 bases). The CDR3 is 14 residues long. V was clipped by 6 bases and J by 0 bases, with 11 bases between them. Germline values: CDR1 SGHTA, CDR2 FQGNSA. This CDR3 is CASSPGPMNTEAFF. Written as DNA, the CDR3 is TGTGCCAGCAGTCCGGGACCGATGAACACTGAAGCTTTCTTT.

The CDR3 region has the DNA TGTGCCATCCTGACTGGAAGCTACGAGCAGTACTTC. It codes for CAILTGSYEQYF. This chain connects TRBV7-2 to TRBJ2-7; D is unresolved. The CDR3 contains 12 residues. V lost 10 bases and J lost 3, with 13 bases in between. Germline values: CDR1 SGHTA, CDR2 FQGNSA.

This sequence joins TRBV11-2 and TRBJ2-7; perhaps D is TRBD1 or TRBD2 (5 bases each). CDR1 SGHAT and CDR2 FQNNGV come from the germline V gene. The ends were cut back, 5 bases at V and 5 bases at J, with 13 bases in the middle. This CDR3 has 13 residues. CDR3 in DNA: TGTGCCAGCAGCCTATCAAAGGGACACGAGCAGTACTTC. Residues: CASSLSKGHEQYF.

This rearrangement joins TRBV7-6 to TRBJ2-2; 8 bases agree with TRBD2. V was clipped by 1 base and J by 4 bases; unmatched bases: 8. This CDR3 is built from 17 residues. Germline CDR1 and CDR2: SGHVS and FNYEAQ. In DNA, the CDR3 is TGTGCCAGCAGCTTAGGAACCGGGACTAGGGGCACCGGGGAGCTGTTTTTT. Translation: CASSLGTGTRGTGELFF.